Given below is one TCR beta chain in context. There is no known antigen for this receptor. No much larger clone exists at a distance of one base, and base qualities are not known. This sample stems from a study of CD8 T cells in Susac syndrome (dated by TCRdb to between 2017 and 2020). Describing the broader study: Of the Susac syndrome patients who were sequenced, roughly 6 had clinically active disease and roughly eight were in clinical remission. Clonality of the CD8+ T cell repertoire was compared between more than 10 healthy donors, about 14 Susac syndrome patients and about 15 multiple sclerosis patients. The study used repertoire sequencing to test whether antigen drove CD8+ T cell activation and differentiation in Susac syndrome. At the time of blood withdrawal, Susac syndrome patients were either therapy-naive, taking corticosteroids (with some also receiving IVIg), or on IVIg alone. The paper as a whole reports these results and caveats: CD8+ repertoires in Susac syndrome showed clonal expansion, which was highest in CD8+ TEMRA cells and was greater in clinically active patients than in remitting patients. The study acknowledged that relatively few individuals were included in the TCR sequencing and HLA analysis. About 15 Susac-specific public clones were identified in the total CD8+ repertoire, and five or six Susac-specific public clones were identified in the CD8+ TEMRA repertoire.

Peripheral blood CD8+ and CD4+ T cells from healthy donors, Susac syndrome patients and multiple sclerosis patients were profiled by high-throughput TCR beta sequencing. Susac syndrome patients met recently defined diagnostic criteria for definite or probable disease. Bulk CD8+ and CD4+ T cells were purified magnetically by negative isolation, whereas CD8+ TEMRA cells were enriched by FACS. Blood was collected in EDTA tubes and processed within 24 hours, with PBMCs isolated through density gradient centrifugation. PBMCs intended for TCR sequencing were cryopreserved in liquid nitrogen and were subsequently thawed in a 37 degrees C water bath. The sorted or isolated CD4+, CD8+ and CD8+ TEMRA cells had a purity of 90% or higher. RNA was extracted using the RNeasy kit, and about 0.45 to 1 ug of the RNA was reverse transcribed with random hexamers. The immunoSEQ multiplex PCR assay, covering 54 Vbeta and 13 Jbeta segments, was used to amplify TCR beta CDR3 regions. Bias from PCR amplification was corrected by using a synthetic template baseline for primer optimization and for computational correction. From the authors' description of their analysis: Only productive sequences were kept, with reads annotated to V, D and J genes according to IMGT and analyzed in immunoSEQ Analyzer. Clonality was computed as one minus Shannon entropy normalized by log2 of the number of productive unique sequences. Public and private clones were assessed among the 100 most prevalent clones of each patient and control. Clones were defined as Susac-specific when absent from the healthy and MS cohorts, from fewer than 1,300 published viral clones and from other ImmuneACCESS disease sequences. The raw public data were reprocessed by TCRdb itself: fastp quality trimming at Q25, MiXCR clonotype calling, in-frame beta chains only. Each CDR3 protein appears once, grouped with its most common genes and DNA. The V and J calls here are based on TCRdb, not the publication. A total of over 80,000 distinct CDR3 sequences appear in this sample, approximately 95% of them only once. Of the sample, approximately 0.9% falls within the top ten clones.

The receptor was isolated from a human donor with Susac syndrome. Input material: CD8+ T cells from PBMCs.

The CDR3 amino acid sequence is: CASRTGYGNTIYF. The DNA sequence reads TGTGCCAGTCGAACAGGGTACGGAAACACCATATATTTT. Recombination linked TRBV19 to TRBJ1-3; a tentative D match to TRBD1 spans 6 bases. The trim is 8 bases for V and 4 bases for J, with a gap of 12 bases between the germline ends. There are 13 amino acids in the CDR3, from cysteine to phenylalanine inclusive. The read is trimmed to its CDR3 DNA, 39 bases read in frame from base 1. The germline V gene (reference sequence) specifies LNHDA as CDR1 and SQIVND as CDR2.